This T cell receptor beta chain was recovered during a study of T-cell reconstitution after alpha-beta-depleted transplantation in children. Unique molecular identifiers were incorporated into the prepared TCRbeta library. Via MiXCR, TCRdb re-called the PCR reads, giving one row per CDR3 protein. The table includes roughly 200,000 distinct CDR3 sequences, approximately 7% detected once. In its sample, this clonotype was seen many times. This receptor was taken from a human donor who donated a stem cell graft to a child with Wiskott-Aldrich syndrome. This specimen consisted of PBMCs from the stem cell graft donor, obtained from the stem cell graft.

The CDR3 sequence: CATSAGTGRTDTQYF. The CDR3 DNA sequence: TGTGCCACCAGTGCCGGGACAGGTCGGACAGATACGCAGTATTTT. V is TRBV24-1 and J is TRBJ2-3, with 8 bases fitting TRBD1. Germline CDR1 KGHDR, CDR2 SFDVKD. V lost 5 bases and J lost 3; bases outside the gene matches: 6. CDR3 length equals 15 residues.